This is a list of T cell receptor beta chains from one sample in a study of T-cell memory formation after mild COVID-19. MiXCR was run by TCRdb on the 5' RACE reads, yielding one entry per CDR3 protein. The sample lists 300,000 to 400,000 distinct CDR3 sequences, 25% to 30% occurring once. Sequenced material: PBMCs or a T cell subset sorted from them (not recorded which). The receptors come from an adult woman who had mild COVID-19 (a few samples of this study predate the infection). Cell type and time point are not known. The CDR3 runs from the conserved cysteine through the conserved F or W. Fields, in order: clone size, V gene, J gene, D gene, CDR3 protein, CDR3 DNA. A D gene is named only where the DNA matches it firmly. For some rows the clone size is stated as once, few or many, or as a class when expanded; others skip it.

.	TRBV3-1	TRBJ1-5	.	CASSQGRGLNQPQHF	TGTGCCAGCAGCCAAGGCAGGGGACTGAATCAGCCCCAGCATTTT
few	TRBV29-1	TRBJ1-1	.	CSVGGRGTEAFF	TGCAGCGTTGGGGGGCGAGGCACTGAAGCTTTCTTT
.	TRBV9	TRBJ2-7	.	CASSPSGLDYEQYF	TGTGCCAGCAGCCCGAGCGGGCTAGACTACGAGCAGTACTTC
.	TRBV27	TRBJ2-3	TRBD1	CATRNRGLRTDTQYF	TGTGCCACCAGGAACAGGGGTTTGAGAACAGATACGCAGTATTTT
.	TRBV6-5	TRBJ1-2	TRBD1	CASLPGQGLRGYTF	TGTGCCAGCCTTCCGGGACAGGGCTTAAGGGGCTACACCTTC
few	TRBV4-3	TRBJ2-1	.	CASSQGVGYNEQFF	TGCGCCAGCAGCCAAGGGGTAGGGTACAATGAGCAGTTCTTC
.	TRBV12-3/TRBV12-4	TRBJ1-1	.	CASRGLDTEAFF	TGTGCCAGCAGGGGGCTAGACACTGAAGCTTTCTTT
few	TRBV12-3/TRBV12-4	TRBJ2-1	TRBD2	CASSTTSGSVNEQFF	TGTGCCAGCAGTACGACTAGCGGGAGTGTCAATGAGCAGTTCTTC
.	TRBV24-1	TRBJ1-1	TRBD1	CAARTGRTEAFF	TGTGCCGCCAGGACAGGGAGGACTGAAGCTTTCTTT
few	TRBV5-1	TRBJ2-5	TRBD1	CASRGTGDLETQYF	TGCGCCAGCAGGGGGACAGGGGATTTGGAGACCCAGTACTTC
few	TRBV6-1	TRBJ2-2	TRBD2	CASRIGGVFSGRGAGELFF	TGTGCCAGCAGGATAGGGGGGGTTTTTAGCGGGAGAGGTGCCGGGGAGCTGTTTTTT
.	TRBV5-1	TRBJ1-1	TRBD1	CASSSGTGGPEAFF	TGCGCCAGCAGCTCCGGGACAGGGGGCCCTGAAGCTTTCTTT
.	TRBV5-1	TRBJ1-1	TRBD1	CASSLTRTGANTEAFF	TGCGCCAGCAGCCTGACCCGGACAGGCGCGAACACTGAAGCTTTCTTT
.	TRBV7-9	TRBJ2-7	TRBD2	CASSSSGVSSYEQYF	TGTGCCAGCAGCTCGAGCGGGGTAAGCTCCTACGAGCAGTACTTC
few	TRBV3-1	TRBJ2-2	.	CASSQEAELLGGELFF	TGTGCCAGCAGCCAAGAGGCGGAACTCTTAGGCGGGGAGCTGTTTTTT
.	TRBV7-9	TRBJ2-3	TRBD1	CASSPGQSSTDTQYF	TGTGCCAGCAGCCCGGGACAGAGTAGCACAGATACGCAGTATTTT
.	TRBV4-3	TRBJ2-2	.	CASSQVVTSAGELFF	TGCGCCAGCAGCCAAGTTGTCACGAGTGCCGGGGAGCTGTTTTTT
few	TRBV20-1	TRBJ1-2	.	CSASRQGKGYTF	TGCAGTGCCAGTCGGCAGGGCAAAGGCTACACCTTC
.	TRBV9	TRBJ2-2	TRBD1	CASSVPGTGPNTGELFF	TGTGCCAGCAGTGTCCCCGGGACAGGGCCCAACACCGGGGAGCTGTTTTTT
few	TRBV24-1	TRBJ2-3	.	CATSDPIILEGDTQYF	TGTGCCACCAGTGACCCGATAATCCTGGAAGGGGATACGCAGTATTTT
.	TRBV12-3/TRBV12-4	TRBJ2-7	TRBD1	CASSSETGSGEQYF	TGTGCCAGCAGTTCAGAGACAGGGTCGGGGGAGCAGTACTTC
.	TRBV5-1	TRBJ1-1	.	CASSLGYRIPTEAFF	TGCGCCAGCAGCTTGGGGTACAGAATCCCCACTGAAGCTTTCTTT
once	TRBV15	TRBJ1-5	TRBD1	CATSRGQAALYSNQPQHF	TGTGCCACCAGCAGGGGACAGGCCGCATTATATAGCAATCAGCCCCAGCATTTT
.	TRBV2	TRBJ1-5	TRBD1	CASSAGTGGYQPQHF	TGTGCCAGCAGCGCCGGGACAGGGGGCTATCAGCCCCAGCATTTT
.	TRBV7-9	TRBJ2-3	.	CASSLAGGFRTYRTDTQYF	TGTGCCAGCAGCTTAGCAGGGGGGTTCCGAACCTATCGCACAGATACGCAGTATTTT
few	TRBV15	TRBJ2-5	.	CATSRDQRQVETQYF	TGTGCCACCAGCAGAGATCAGAGACAGGTGGAGACCCAGTACTTC
.	TRBV20-1	TRBJ2-2	TRBD2	CSASHSGGNTGELFF	TGCAGTGCTAGCCATAGCGGGGGAAACACCGGGGAGCTGTTTTTT
few	TRBV5-1	TRBJ2-5	.	CASSPPAGAWETQYF	TGCGCCAGCAGCCCCCCGGCAGGGGCGTGGGAGACCCAGTACTTC